This is a list of T cell receptor beta chains from one sample in a study of cytomegalovirus exposure and HLA in healthy donors. Method: immunoSEQ multiplex PCR; TCRdb's copy keeps in-frame clones and lacks some. Found here are about 300,000 clones, 70% to 90% of them singletons; the top ten hold 4%. Source material: PBMCs. The receptor set was obtained from a man between 35 and 55 years old in good health and CMV-seropositive. The CDR3 runs from the conserved cysteine through the conserved F or W. D genes are given only for firm matches. For some rows the clone size is stated as once, few or many, or as a class when expanded; others skip it.

TRBJ1-1,NA,TRBV6-1,NA,CASLDPGRYTEAFF,TGTGCCAGTCTCGACCCGGGGAGGTATACTGAAGCTTTCTTT
TRBJ2-5,NA,TRBV7-2,NA,CASSLSRGRETQYF,TGTGCCAGCAGCTTAAGCCGGGGTCGGGAGACCCAGTACTTC
TRBJ2-2,NA,TRBV30,NA,CAWNRVYTGELFF,TGTGCCTGGAACAGGGTATACACCGGGGAGCTGTTTTTT
TRBJ1-5,NA,TRBV2,TRBD1,CASSEGQGIGNQPQHF,TGTGCCAGCAGTGAAGGACAGGGTATAGGCAATCAGCCCCAGCATTTT
TRBJ2-1,NA,TRBV28,NA,CASSLWRLEQFF,TGTGCCAGCAGTTTATGGAGGTTGGAGCAGTTCTTC
TRBJ2-3,NA,TRBV5-6,TRBD1,CASSFGTGRTDTQYF,TGTGCCAGCAGCTTTGGGACAGGACGCACAGATACGCAGTATTTT
TRBJ2-1,NA,TRBV14,TRBD1,CASSQGGTAYNEQFF,TGTGCCAGCAGCCAAGGGGGGACAGCCTACAATGAGCAGTTCTTC
TRBJ2-1,NA,TRBV4-1,NA,CASSLEGPSYNEQFF,TGCGCCAGCAGCCTGGAGGGTCCCTCCTACAATGAGCAGTTCTTC
TRBJ1-2,NA,TRBV29-1,TRBD1,CSVDSGGDRGYGYTF,TGCAGCGTTGATTCTGGCGGGGACAGGGGTTATGGCTACACCTTC
TRBJ2-1,NA,TRBV28,NA,CASSLGLTRYNEQFF,TGTGCCAGCAGTTTGGGCCTCACCCGCTACAATGAGCAGTTCTTC
TRBJ1-5,NA,TRBV18,NA,CASSEGGGNQPQHF,TGTGCCAGCTCTGAGGGAGGGGGCAATCAGCCCCAGCATTTT
TRBJ2-1,once,TRBV29-1,TRBD2,CSVDPVAASGSYNEQFF,TGCAGCGTTGACCCAGTGGCGGCTAGCGGTTCCTACAATGAGCAGTTCTTC
TRBJ1-2,NA,TRBV27,NA,CASSLGYRSGGYTF,TGTGCCAGCAGTTTAGGGTACAGAAGCGGCGGCTACACCTTC
TRBJ2-5,NA,TRBV7-8,TRBD2,CASSARLAGGRQETQYF,TGTGCCAGCAGCGCACGACTAGCGGGAGGGAGGCAAGAGACCCAGTACTTC
TRBJ2-5,NA,TRBV7-3,TRBD2,CASSAGLAGAETQYF,TGTGCCAGCAGCGCGGGACTAGCGGGAGCAGAGACCCAGTACTTC
TRBJ2-5,once,TRBV12-5,NA,CASGFGAVQETQYF,TGTGCTAGTGGTTTTGGAGCAGTTCAAGAGACCCAGTACTTC
TRBJ2-1,once,TRBV6-5,TRBD2,CASSYSSIPPSGSVVF,TGTGCCAGCAGTTACTCGAGTATTCCCCCTAGCGGGAGTGTGGTCTTC
TRBJ2-1,NA,TRBV5-1,TRBD2,CASSLAEGLVYNEQFF,TGCGCCAGCAGCTTGGCCGAAGGACTAGTCTACAATGAGCAGTTCTTC
TRBJ2-7,NA,TRBV9,NA,CASSPQGYLGLYEQYF,TGTGCCAGCAGCCCCCAGGGCTACCTAGGATTGTACGAGCAGTACTTC
TRBJ2-2,NA,TRBV11-3,TRBD2,CASSLTRGAYAGELFF,TGTGCCAGCAGCTTGACGCGGGGGGCTTACGCCGGGGAGCTGTTTTTT
TRBJ2-3,NA,TRBV19,NA,CASRPQGSTDTQYF,TGTGCCAGTAGACCGCAGGGGAGCACAGATACGCAGTATTTT
TRBJ2-7,NA,TRBV6-6,NA,CASSLNPTSSYEQYF,TGTGCCAGCAGCCTGAATCCTACTAGCAGCTACGAGCAGTACTTC
TRBJ2-7,NA,TRBV5-1,TRBD1,CASSLGTGTPEQYF,TGCGCCAGCAGCTTAGGGACAGGGACGCCCGAGCAGTACTTC
TRBJ1-2,few,TRBV5-5,NA,CASSLEQNYGYTF,TGTGCCAGCAGCTTGGAACAGAACTATGGCTACACCTTC
TRBJ2-7,NA,TRBV18,NA,CASSPGGTPYEQYF,TGTGCCAGCTCACCAGGCGGCACCCCCTACGAGCAGTACTTC
TRBJ1-1,NA,TRBV4-1,TRBD1,CASSQLSGGIDSDTEAFF,TGCGCCAGCAGCCAACTATCAGGGGGGATCGATTCCGACACTGAAGCTTTCTTT
TRBJ1-4,NA,TRBV7-8,NA,CASSQTGPLGEKLFF,TGTGCCAGCAGCCAAACAGGGCCCTTGGGTGAAAAACTGTTTTTT
TRBJ2-3,NA,TRBV5-1,NA,CASSRSTDTQYF,TGCGCCAGCAGCCGTAGCACAGATACGCAGTATTTT
TRBJ1-2,NA,TRBV4-1,NA,CASSHPREIHYGYTF,TGCGCCAGCAGCCACCCCAGGGAAATTCACTATGGCTACACCTTC
TRBJ2-2,few,TRBV5-6,NA,CASRQLTVDALTGELFF,TGTGCCAGCAGGCAACTGACAGTGGACGCCTTGACCGGGGAGCTGTTTTTT
TRBJ2-3,NA,TRBV9,NA,CASSVVGSSRTDTQYF,TGTGCCAGCAGCGTAGTGGGTAGCAGCCGCACAGATACGCAGTATTTT
TRBJ2-7,NA,TRBV7-9,TRBD2,CASSLSGNSYEQYF,TGTGCCAGCAGCTTAAGCGGGAACTCCTACGAGCAGTACTTC
TRBJ2-7,few,TRBV28,NA,CASTQVGVTYEQYF,TGTGCCAGCACCCAAGTGGGAGTCACCTACGAGCAGTACTTC
TRBJ1-1,NA,TRBV6-6,TRBD1,CASRGRTGGDTEAFF,TGTGCCAGCAGAGGACGCACAGGGGGAGACACTGAAGCTTTCTTT
TRBJ2-5,NA,TRBV5-4,TRBD2,CASSPGTSTGETQYF,TGTGCCAGCAGTCCCGGGACTAGCACGGGGGAGACCCAGTACTTC
TRBJ1-2,NA,TRBV11-2,NA,CASSLDWVGDYTF,TGTGCCAGCAGCTTAGATTGGGTGGGAGACTACACCTTC
TRBJ2-7,NA,TRBV5-8,TRBD2,CASKTGLAYEQYF,TGTGCCAGCAAAACGGGACTAGCCTACGAGCAGTACTTC
TRBJ2-3,NA,TRBV7-6,TRBD2,CASTQTGLAGDTQYF,TGTGCCAGCACTCAAACGGGACTAGCGGGAGATACGCAGTATTTT
TRBJ2-6,NA,TRBV28,NA,CASSLEGDSGANVLTF,TGTGCCAGCAGTTTAGAGGGGGACTCTGGGGCCAACGTCCTGACTTTC
TRBJ2-3,NA,TRBV7-3,TRBD1,CASSYTGTGSDTQYF,TGTGCCAGCAGCTACACGGGGACAGGGAGTGATACGCAGTATTTT
TRBJ2-7,NA,TRBV7-2,TRBD2,CASSLWTSETYEQYF,TGTGCCAGCAGCTTATGGACTAGCGAGACCTACGAGCAGTACTTC
TRBJ2-1,NA,TRBV19,TRBD2,CASSWLAGATYNEQFF,TGTGCCAGTAGTTGGCTAGCGGGAGCCACCTACAATGAGCAGTTCTTC
TRBJ2-1,NA,TRBV19,TRBD2,CASSLPLTSHNEQFF,TGTGCCAGTAGTCTCCCGTTGACTAGCCACAATGAGCAGTTCTTC
TRBJ2-4,NA,TRBV7-6,NA,CASSYPPGDAKNIQYF,TGTGCCAGCAGCTACCCGCCGGGAGACGCCAAAAACATTCAGTACTTC